The 18 T cell receptor beta chains below all came from one sample that was sequenced in a study of Graves' ophthalmopathy and Graves' hyperthyroidism. RNA transcripts were the template, and TCR beta CDR3 regions were amplified from them. Second-round multiplex PCR came after first-round RT-PCR with HTBI primers. TCRdb re-called the multiplex PCR reads through MiXCR, storing one row per CDR3 protein. Here the sample spans fewer than 70,000 distinct CDR3 sequences, roughly half being singletons. The sample taken for sequencing was peripheral blood. These receptors originate from an adult woman with Graves' ophthalmopathy.

As regards this clonotype: An end of the junction does not agree with germline; a read error may underlie this. The chain joins TRBV7-2 to TRBJ2-7, with D tentatively TRBD2 (6 bases). The CDR3 is 15 amino acids. CDR1 and CDR2 from the germline V gene are SGHTA and FQGNSA. The CDR3 bases are TGTGCCAGCAGCTCTCCCTGGGACTTCACCTACGGGCAGTACTTC. Translated, it gives CASSSPWDFTYGQYF. The variable domain in full, with the rest retrieved from reference TRBV7-2 and TRBJ2-7, is GAGVSQSPSNKVTEKGKDVELRCDPISGHTALYWYRQSLGQGLEFLIYFQGNSAPDKSGLPSDRFSAERTGGSVSTLTIQRTQQEDSAVYLCASSSPWDFTYGQYFGPGTRLTVT.

Concerning this clonotype itself: Mismatch with germline at one junction end may stem from a read error. The chain carries TRBV4-2 and TRBJ2-1, with D possibly being TRBD2 (6 bases). CDR1 and CDR2 (germline): LGHNA, YNFKEQ. This CDR3 has 13 amino acids. This CDR3 is CGSSGGTGNEQFF. The DNA for the CDR3 is TGTGGCAGCAGCGGAGGGACGGGGAATGAGCAGTTCTTC.

In its sample, this clonotype ranks as medium-sized. The J gene is TRBJ2-7, the V gene TRBV15; possibly TRBD1 for D (6 bases). CDR1 is LNHNV and CDR2 is YYDKDF in the germline V gene (reference sequence). Trimming took 0 bases from V and 4 from J, leaving 7 bases between them. The length of the CDR3 is 13 residues. DNA for the CDR3: TGTGCCACCAGCAGAGATCAGGGGTACGAGCAGTACTTC. It codes for CATSRDQGYEQYF.

This clonotype was observed once. V and J are TRBV20-1 and TRBJ2-7; D is perhaps TRBD1 (5 bases). V was pared by 5 bases and J by 4 bases, with 30 bases between. CDR3 size: 18 residues. Per the germline V gene, CDR1 is DFQATT and CDR2 is SNEGSKA (reference sequence). The CDR3 loop reads CSAASQGSERPNVYEQYF. The CDR3 bases are TGCAGTGCTGCGAGTCAGGGCTCCGAGCGACCCAACGTATACGAGCAGTACTTC.

This clonotype came up a few times. The gene calls are TRBV30 and TRBJ1-4; no reliable D call. Trimming shortened V by 0 bases and J by 0 bases, and 17 bases separated the two germline ends. Germline CDR1 is GTSNPN and CDR2 is SVGIG (reference sequence). The CDR3 spans 18 residues. CDR3 nucleotides: TGTGCCTGGAGTGTAAGCGGACTTCTTGGTGCAACTAATGAAAAACTGTTTTTT. Translation: CAWSVSGLLGATNEKLFF.

This clonotype has a handful of counts. The chain uses TRBV25-1 and TRBJ1-2; D uncertain. The CDR3 is 14 amino acids. Germline V gives CDR1 MGHDK, CDR2 SYGVNS. V gave up 2 bases and J gave up 2 bases, with 9 bases separating them. The CDR3 protein is CASSEAAGNYGYTF. CDR3 DNA: TGTGCCAGCAGTGAAGCTGCCGGAAACTATGGCTACACCTTC.

This clonotype was recorded many times. The chain carries TRBV5-5 and TRBJ2-5, with D unresolved. Germline V gene sequence: CDR1 SGHKS, CDR2 YYEKEE (reference sequence). Trimming removed 2 bases at V and 5 bases at J, with 10 bases between. The CDR3 is 13 amino acids. The CDR3, as DNA: TGTGCCAGCAGCTTTGAAAGCCTGGAGACCCAGTACTTC. This translates into CASSFESLETQYF. Together with reference TRBV5-5 and TRBJ2-5, the CDR3 gives the full variable domain: DAGVTQSPTHLIKTRGQQVTLRCSPISGHKSVSWYQQVLGQGPQFIFQYYEKEERGRGNFPDRFSARQFPNYSSELNVNALLLGDSALYLCASSFESLETQYFGPGTRLLVL.

This clonotype appeared many times. The chain carries TRBV7-9 and TRBJ2-3, with D uncertain. This CDR3 spans 15 amino acids. Germline CDR1 SEHNR, CDR2 FQNEAQ (reference sequence). The V gene lost 3 bases and the J gene lost 0 bases, with 10 bases spanning the gap. CDR3 sequence: CASSLVSTSTDTQYF. CDR3 in DNA: TGTGCCAGCAGCTTGGTCAGCACTAGCACAGATACGCAGTATTTT.

V is TRBV6-4 and J is TRBJ2-1, with TRBD2 matching 16 bases. V lost 0 bases to trimming and J lost 10 bases; unmatched junction nucleotides: 3. This CDR3 is 16 amino acids long. CDR1 is MRHNA, CDR2 SNTAGT, per germline. CDR3 sequence (DNA): TGTGCCAGCAGTGACTCCGGGACTAGCGGGAGGGAAGAGCAGTTCTTC. Protein: CASSDSGTSGREEQFF.

On this clonotype itself: Here the CDR3 omits its conserved ending phenylalanine or tryptophan, so a read error is the likely source. No DNA is shown, since the ends of the CDR3 on it are uncertain; the CDR3 is the one TCRdb lists. The V gene is TRBV7-6, the J gene TRBJ2-2; whether TRBD1, the table's D call, matches the DNA was not checked. Both ends counted, the CDR3 spans 11 residues. CDR1 SGHVS and CDR2 FNYEAQ come from the germline V gene. The CDR3: CASSQRVGAGA.

This clonotype has at least ten counts. This chain links TRBV2 with TRBJ1-3; 9 bases are shared with TRBD1. Germline CDR1 and CDR2: SNHLY and FYNNEI. The CDR3 sequence is 16 residues long. With V trimmed by 7 bases and J by 2 bases, 9 bases remained unmatched. This CDR3 reads CASTSDWTGAGNTIYF. CDR3 DNA: TGTGCCAGCACCTCGGATTGGACAGGGGCTGGAAACACCATATATTTT.

Turning to this clonotype: A single base separates this from a much larger clone, so it may be a read error. The conserved closing phenylalanine or tryptophan is absent in this CDR3, likely reflecting a read error. The rearrangement uses TRBV2 and TRBJ2-2; possibly TRBD1 for D (5 bases). Trimming removed 5 bases at V and 0 bases at J, with 7 bases between. Germline V gene data show CDR1 as SNHLY and CDR2 as FYNNEI. CDR3 size: 14 residues. The CDR3: CASSSGTNTGELFL. CDR3 nucleotides: TGTGCCAGCAGTTCAGGGACGAACACCGGGGAGCTGTTTCTT.

This clonotype rates as medium-sized. J is TRBJ2-3 and V is TRBV10-1; D perhaps matches TRBD1 (5 bases). The CDR3 consists of 13 residues. Germline V gene sequence: CDR1 WNHNN, CDR2 SYGVQD (reference sequence). The V end was cut by 3 bases, the J end by 4 bases, with 8 bases between. DNA of the CDR3: TGCGCCAGCAGTGACGACAGCTCAGATACGCAGTATTTT. Its translation: CASSDDSSDTQYF.

This chain uses TRBV29-1 with TRBJ2-1; D unclear. V lost 4 bases to trimming and J lost 6 bases, with 25 bases between them. In germline, CDR1 is SQVTM, CDR2 ANQGSEA. There are 17 residues in the CDR3. The DNA for the CDR3 is TGCAGCGTTGCCAGCAGTCCCCTACAAGGAGATGGCAATGAGCAGTTCTTC. Residues: CSVASSPLQGDGNEQFF.

Here the CDR3 DNA reads TGTGCCAGCAGTACTGGCAGAGGCTACACAGATACGCAGTATTTT. It yields the protein CASSTGRGYTDTQYF. V and J are TRBV2 and TRBJ2-3, with D unresolved. This CDR3 contains 15 residues. CDR1 and CDR2 from the germline V gene are SNHLY and FYNNEI. V was pared by 5 bases and J by 2 bases, with 14 bases between.

In its sample, this clonotype was seen many times. The genes are TRBV28 and TRBJ2-5; no reliable D call. The V end lost 4 bases, the J end lost 0 bases, and 12 bases lay between the germline ends. The CDR3 consists of 15 residues. The germline V gene encodes CDR1 MDHEN and CDR2 SYDVKM. The CDR3 nucleotides read TGTGCCAGCAGTTCCCAGAACTCGTACCAAGAGACCCAGTACTTC. Its translation: CASSSQNSYQETQYF.

This clonotype was recorded at least ten times. This chain joins TRBV3-1 and TRBJ2-3; D is perhaps TRBD1 (6 bases). Germline V gene data show CDR1 as LGHDT and CDR2 as YNNKEL (reference sequence). Trimming cost V 1 base and J 2 bases, with 19 bases left between them. The CDR3 is 18 residues long. For the CDR3, the DNA is TGTGCCAGCAGCCAAGCATGGGGACAAAAGGGAAACACAGATACGCAGTATTTT. Its protein is CASSQAWGQKGNTDTQYF.

Note on this clonotype: This may arise from a read error, as a much more abundant clone is one base away. The chain uses TRBV7-3 and TRBJ1-1, with D perhaps matching TRBD1 (6 bases). The V and J ends lost 2 bases and 3 bases respectively, with 10 bases between them. CDR1 SGHTA and CDR2 FQGTGA come from the germline V gene. The length of the CDR3 is 14 residues. Written as DNA, the CDR3 is TGTGCCAGCAGCTTAGGGGGCTCGGACACTGAAGCTTTCTTT. This translates into CASSLGGSDTEAFF.